The present T cell receptor beta chain was sequenced within a study of blood T cell repertoires in COVID-19. About the research overall: Sample material is recorded as cDNA or gDNA derived from T cells, B-cell-depleted T cells, or PBMCs.

Profiling relied on immunoSEQ multiplex PCR, and the TCRdb table lists in-frame clones only, not all of them. The sample lists roughly 79,000 clones, around 88% occurring once. Between the trimmed V and J ends, which lost 3 bases and 2 bases, there was a span of 10 bases. This CDR3 is built from 14 residues. Germline CDR1 and CDR2: MNHEY and SVGAGI. The gene calls are TRBV6-5 and TRBJ1-1; tentatively, D is TRBD1 (5 bases). The sequenced sample was peripheral blood. This TCR derives from an elderly woman with active or convalescent COVID-19. The CDR3, as DNA: TGTGCCAGCAGTTATTTGGGGACTAACACTGAAGCTTTCTTT. Protein: CASSYLGTNTEAFF.